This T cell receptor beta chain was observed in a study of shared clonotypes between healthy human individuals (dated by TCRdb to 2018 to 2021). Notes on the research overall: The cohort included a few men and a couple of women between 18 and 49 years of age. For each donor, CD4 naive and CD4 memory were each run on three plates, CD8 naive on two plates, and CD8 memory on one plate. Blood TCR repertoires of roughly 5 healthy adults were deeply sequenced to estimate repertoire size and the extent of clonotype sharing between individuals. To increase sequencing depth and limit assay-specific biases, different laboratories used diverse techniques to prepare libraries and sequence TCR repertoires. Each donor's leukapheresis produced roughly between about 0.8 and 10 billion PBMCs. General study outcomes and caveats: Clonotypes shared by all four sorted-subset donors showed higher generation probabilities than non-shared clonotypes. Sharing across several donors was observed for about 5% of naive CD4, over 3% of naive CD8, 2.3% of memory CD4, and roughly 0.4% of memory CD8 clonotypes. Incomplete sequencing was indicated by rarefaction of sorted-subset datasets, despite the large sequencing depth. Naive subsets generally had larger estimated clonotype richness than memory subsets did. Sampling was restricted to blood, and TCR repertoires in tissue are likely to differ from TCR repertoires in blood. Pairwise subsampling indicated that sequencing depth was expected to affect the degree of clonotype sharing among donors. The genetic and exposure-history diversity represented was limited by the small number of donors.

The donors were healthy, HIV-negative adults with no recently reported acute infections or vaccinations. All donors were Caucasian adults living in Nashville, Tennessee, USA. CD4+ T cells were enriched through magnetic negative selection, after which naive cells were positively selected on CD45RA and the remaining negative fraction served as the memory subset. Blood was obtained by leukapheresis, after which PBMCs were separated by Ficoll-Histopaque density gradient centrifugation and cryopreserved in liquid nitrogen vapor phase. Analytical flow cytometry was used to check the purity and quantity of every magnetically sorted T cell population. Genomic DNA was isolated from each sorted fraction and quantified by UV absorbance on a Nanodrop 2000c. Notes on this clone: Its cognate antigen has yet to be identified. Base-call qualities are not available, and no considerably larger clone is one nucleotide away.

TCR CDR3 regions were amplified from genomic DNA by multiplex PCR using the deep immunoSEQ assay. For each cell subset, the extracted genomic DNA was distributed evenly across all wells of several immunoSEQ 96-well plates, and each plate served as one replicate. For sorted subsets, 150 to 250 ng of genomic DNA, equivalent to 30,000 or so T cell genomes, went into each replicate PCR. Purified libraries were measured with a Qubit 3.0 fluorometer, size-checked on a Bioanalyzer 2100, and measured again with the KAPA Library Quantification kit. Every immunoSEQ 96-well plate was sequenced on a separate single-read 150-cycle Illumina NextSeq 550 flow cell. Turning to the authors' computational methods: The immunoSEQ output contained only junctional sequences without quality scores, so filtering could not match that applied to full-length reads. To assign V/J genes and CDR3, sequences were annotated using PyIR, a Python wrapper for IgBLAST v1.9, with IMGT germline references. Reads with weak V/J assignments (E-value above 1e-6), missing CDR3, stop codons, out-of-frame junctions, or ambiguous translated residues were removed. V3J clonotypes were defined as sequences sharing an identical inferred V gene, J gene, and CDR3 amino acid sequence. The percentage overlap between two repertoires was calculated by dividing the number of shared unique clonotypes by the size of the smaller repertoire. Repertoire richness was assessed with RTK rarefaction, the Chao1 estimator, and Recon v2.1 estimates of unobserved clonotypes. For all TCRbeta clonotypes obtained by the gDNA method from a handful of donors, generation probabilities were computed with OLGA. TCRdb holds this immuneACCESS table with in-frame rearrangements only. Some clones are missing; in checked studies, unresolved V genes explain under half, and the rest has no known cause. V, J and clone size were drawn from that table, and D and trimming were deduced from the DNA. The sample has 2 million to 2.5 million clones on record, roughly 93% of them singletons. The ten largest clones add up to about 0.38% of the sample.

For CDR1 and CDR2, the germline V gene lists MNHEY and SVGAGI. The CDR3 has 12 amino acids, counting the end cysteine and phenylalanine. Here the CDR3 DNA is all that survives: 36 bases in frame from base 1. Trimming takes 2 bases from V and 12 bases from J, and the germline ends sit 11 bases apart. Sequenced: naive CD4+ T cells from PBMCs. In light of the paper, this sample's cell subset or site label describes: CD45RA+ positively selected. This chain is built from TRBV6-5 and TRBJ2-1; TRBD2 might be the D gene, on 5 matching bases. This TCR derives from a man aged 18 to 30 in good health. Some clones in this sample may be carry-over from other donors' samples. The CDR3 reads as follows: CASSYGSGPQFF. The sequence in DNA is TGTGCCAGCAGTTACGGAAGCGGTCCGCAGTTCTTC.